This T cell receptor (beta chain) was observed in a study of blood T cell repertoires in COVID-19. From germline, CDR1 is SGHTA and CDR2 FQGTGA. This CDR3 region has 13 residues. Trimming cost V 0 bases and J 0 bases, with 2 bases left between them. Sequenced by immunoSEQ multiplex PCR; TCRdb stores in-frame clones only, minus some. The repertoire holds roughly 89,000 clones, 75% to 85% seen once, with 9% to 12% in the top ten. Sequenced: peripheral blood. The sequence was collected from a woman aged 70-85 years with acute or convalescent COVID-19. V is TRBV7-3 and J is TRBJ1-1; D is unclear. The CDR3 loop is CASSLTMNTEAFF. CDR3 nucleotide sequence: TGTGCCAGCAGCTTAACTATGAACACTGAAGCTTTCTTT.